These 10 T cell receptor beta chains were all obtained from the same sample, sequenced in a study of OX40 agonist ivuxolimab in advanced cancers. The assay was immunoSEQ multiplex PCR, and TCRdb's table has in-frame clones only and misses some. The data hold approximately 84,000 clones, with roughly 87% observed a single time. The sequencing here drew on CD4+ or CD8+ T cells sorted from blood, taken in a trial of the OX40 agonist ivuxolimab. These receptors all stem from an adult with an advanced solid tumor such as melanoma, head and neck, liver or kidney cancer.

The gene calls are TRBV11-3 and TRBJ2-1; perhaps D is TRBD1 or TRBD2 (5 bases each). V lost 5 bases and J 6 bases, leaving 11 bases between the germline ends. The CDR3 has 13 amino acids. Germline CDR1 reads SGHNT; CDR2 reads YENEEA. In DNA, the CDR3 is TGTGCCAGCAGCCCTCGTGGGGGCAATGAGCAGTTCTTC. It encodes CASSPRGGNEQFF.

The CDR3 coding sequence is TGTGCCAGCAGAGACAGGGGGCGCGGCGAAAAACTGTTTTTT. Encoded protein: CASRDRGRGEKLFF. This sequence joins TRBV6-5 and TRBJ1-4, with 10 bases that match TRBD1. Germline V gene lookup returns CDR1 MNHEY and CDR2 SVGAGI. V dropped 6 bases and J dropped 8; count of bases not matched to a gene: 6. This CDR3 contains 14 residues.

This clone was seen a handful of times. The chain links TRBV6-6 to TRBJ1-2; 7 bases are a match to TRBD1. The CDR3 length is 12 residues. The V gene's germline CDR1 is MNHNY and CDR2 SVGAGI (reference sequence). After removal of 4 bases from V and 9 bases from J, the junction contained 5 bases not matched to a gene. CDR3 loop: CASSFQGGSYTF. In DNA form, the CDR3 reads TGTGCCAGCAGTTTCCAAGGGGGCAGCTACACCTTC.

This chain connects TRBV10-3 to TRBJ2-3; D gene unclear. The CDR3 contains 13 residues. Trimming shortened V by 8 bases and J by 0 bases, and 9 bases separated the two germline ends. Germline V CDR1 and CDR2: ENHRY, SYGVKD. In nucleotides, the CDR3 is TGTGCCATCTGGCAAAGTAGCACAGATACGCAGTATTTT. This encodes CAIWQSSTDTQYF.

The chain joins TRBV30 to TRBJ1-2; D gene unclear. Deletions cut 4 bases from V and 5 bases from J, with 11 bases between. There are 12 residues in the CDR3. The germline gives CDR1 GTSNPN, CDR2 SVGIG (reference sequence). The DNA of the CDR3 is TGTGCCTGGACAGAGACCCGATATGGCTACACCTTC. Protein sequence: CAWTETRYGYTF.

This chain links TRBV4-1 with TRBJ2-1; D is possibly TRBD1 or TRBD2 (5 bases each). The germline V gene encodes CDR1 MGHRA and CDR2 YSYEKL. This CDR3 comprises 15 residues. The ends were cut back, 0 bases at V and 5 bases at J, with 11 bases in the middle. Here the CDR3 reads CASSQDPRDHNEQFF. The CDR3 DNA reads TGCGCCAGCAGCCAAGATCCCAGGGACCACAATGAGCAGTTCTTC.

By frequency in the sample, this clone is medium-sized (0.01 to 0.1%). The chain carries TRBV7-9 and TRBJ1-2; TRBD1 might be the D (5 bases). This CDR3 contains 14 residues. CDR1 is SEHNR, CDR2 FQNEAQ, per germline (reference sequence). V lost 8 bases and J lost 9, with 22 bases in between. CDR3 amino acids: CASSSQEGSRRYTF. The CDR3 nucleotides read TGTGCCAGCTCTTCCCAAGAGGGGTCCCGGCGCTACACCTTC.

The chain joins TRBV7-3 to TRBJ2-5; D not resolved. The germline V and J ends were trimmed by 3 bases and 6 bases, with 11 bases remaining between them. The CDR3 has 13 amino acids. Germline V CDR1 and CDR2: SGHTA, FQGTGA. The CDR3 protein is CASSFGPSKTQYF. The DNA for the CDR3 is TGTGCCAGCAGCTTTGGACCCTCAAAGACCCAGTACTTC.

This clone was seen a single time. The chain is built from TRBV9 and TRBJ2-5; D is possibly TRBD1 or TRBD2 (5 bases each). The length of the CDR3 is 17 residues. Germline values: CDR1 SGDLS, CDR2 YYNGEE. Trimming removed 0 bases from V and 2 bases from J, with 17 bases in between. The CDR3 loop reads CASSVGRQRYSQETQYF. CDR3 nucleotides: TGTGCCAGCAGCGTAGGCCGACAGCGGTACTCTCAAGAGACCCAGTACTTC. The whole variable domain, filled in from reference TRBV9 and TRBJ2-5, reads DSGVTQTPKHLITATGQRVTLRCSPRSGDLSVYWYQQSLDQGLQFLIQYYNGEERAKGNILERFSAQQFPDLHSELNLSSLELGDSALYFCASSVGRQRYSQETQYFGPGTRLLVL.

The chain has TRBV29-1 and TRBJ2-3; TRBD2 matches 7 bases. CDR3 length equals 15 residues. Germline V lookup: CDR1 SQVTM, CDR2 ANQGSEA. V shed 2 bases and J 2 bases; nucleotides not matched to a gene: 7. This CDR3 reads CSVEPPSGATDTQYF. CDR3 DNA: TGCAGCGTTGAACCCCCAAGCGGGGCCACAGATACGCAGTATTTT.